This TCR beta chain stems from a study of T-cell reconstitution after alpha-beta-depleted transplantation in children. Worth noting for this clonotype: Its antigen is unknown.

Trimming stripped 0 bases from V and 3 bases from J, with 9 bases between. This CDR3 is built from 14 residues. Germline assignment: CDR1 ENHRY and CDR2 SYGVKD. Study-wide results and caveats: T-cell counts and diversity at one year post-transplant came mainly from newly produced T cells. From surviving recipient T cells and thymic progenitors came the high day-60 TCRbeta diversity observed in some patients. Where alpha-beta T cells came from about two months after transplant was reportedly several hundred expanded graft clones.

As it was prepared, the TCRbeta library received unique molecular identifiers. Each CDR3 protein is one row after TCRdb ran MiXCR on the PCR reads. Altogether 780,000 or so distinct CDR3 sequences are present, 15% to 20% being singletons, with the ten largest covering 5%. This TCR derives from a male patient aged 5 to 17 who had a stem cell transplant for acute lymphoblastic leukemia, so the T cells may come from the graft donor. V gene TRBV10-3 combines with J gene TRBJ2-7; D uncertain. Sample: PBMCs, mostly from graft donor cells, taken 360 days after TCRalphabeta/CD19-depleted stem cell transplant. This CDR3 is CAISESAALYEQYF. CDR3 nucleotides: TGTGCCATCAGTGAGTCGGCAGCGCTCTACGAGCAGTACTTC.